This T cell receptor (beta chain) was sequenced during a study of cytomegalovirus exposure and HLA in healthy donors. Across the study: Within the Caucasian-associated ancestry cluster were roughly 79% of the roughly 360 genotyped donors.

The CDR3 contains 17 residues. Germline V gene sequence: CDR1 LGHNA, CDR2 YNFKEQ. Trimming left V 0 bases short and J 5 bases short, with 19 bases between. Primers for the PCR totalled 60 Vbeta and 13 Jbeta. Measured with immunoSEQ multiplex PCR; TCRdb has only the in-frame clones, and not every one. The sample records some 190,000 clones, roughly 78% being singletons. This chain uses TRBV4-2 with TRBJ1-2, with D tentatively TRBD1 (5 bases). The clonotype originates from a woman in her twenties or thirties in good health and CMV-seronegative. Sample: PBMCs. CDR3 in amino acids: CASSQEETAPLGYGYTF. Here the CDR3 DNA reads TGTGCCAGCAGCCAAGAGGAGACAGCGCCCCTAGGTTATGGCTACACCTTC.